A single sample is the source of the 13 T cell receptor beta chains below, sequenced in a study of blood T cell repertoires in COVID-19. The repertoire was sequenced with immunoSEQ multiplex PCR; TCRdb's copy has only in-frame clones and lacks some. Of fewer than 90,000 clones listed, about 91% were seen once; the top ten hold 0.47%. Sequenced material: peripheral blood. The origin of the receptors is a man in his fifties or sixties with acute or convalescent COVID-19.

This clone was observed once. This chain joins TRBV5-1 and TRBJ1-6, with 8 nucleotides matching TRBD1. From germline, CDR1 is SGHRS and CDR2 YFSETQ. V gave up 3 bases and J gave up 0 bases; unmatched junction bases: 8. The CDR3 length is 18 residues. CDR3 bases: TGCGCCAGCAGCTCCTGGACAGGGCTGAGCTCCTATAATTCACCCCTCCACTTT. Translation: CASSSWTGLSSYNSPLHF.

The chain links TRBV4-2 to TRBJ2-7; TRBD1 matches at 8 bases. Trimming took 4 bases from V and 5 from J; bases not matched to a gene: 7. Germline loops: CDR1 LGHNA, CDR2 YNFKEQ. This CDR3 comprises 14 residues. The CDR3 spells CASSRAGGINEQYF. The CDR3, as DNA: TGTGCCAGCAGCCGAGCAGGGGGCATAAACGAGCAGTACTTC.

In this sample, this clone turned up once. V is TRBV11-3 and J is TRBJ2-3, with a weak D call TRBD1 (5 bases). Germline CDR1 SGHNT, CDR2 YENEEA. V gave up 5 bases and J gave up 3 bases, with 6 bases separating them. The CDR3 has 12 amino acids. The CDR3 nucleotides read TGTGCCAGCAGCCGACAGACAGATACGCAGTATTTT. Its protein is CASSRQTDTQYF.

The rearrangement joins TRBV4-1 to TRBJ1-2, with D unclear. The germline V gene has CDR1 MGHRA and CDR2 YSYEKL. The length of the CDR3 is 15 residues. The V gene lost 1 base and the J gene lost 0 bases, with 9 bases spanning the gap. CDR3: CASSQVGQANYGYTF. CDR3 coding DNA: TGCGCCAGCAGCCAAGTAGGTCAGGCTAACTATGGCTACACCTTC.

This clone occurred once. V is TRBV29-1 and J is TRBJ2-7, with D perhaps TRBD1 (5 bases). Germline values: CDR1 SQVTM, CDR2 ANQGSEA. Trimming pared 4 bases from V and 2 bases from J, leaving 9 bases between. The CDR3 runs to 12 residues. CDR3 amino acids: CSVVDRTYEQYF. The CDR3 DNA reads TGCAGCGTTGTCGACAGAACCTACGAGCAGTACTTC.

The chain is built from TRBV3-1 (or the pseudogene TRBV3-2) and TRBJ1-2, with 9 nucleotides matching TRBD1. V lost 5 bases to trimming and J lost 4 bases; unmatched junction nucleotides: 8. CDR3 length equals 15 residues. The germline CDR1 and CDR2 sequences are LGHDT and YNNKEL (reference sequence). CDR3: CASSTRTGAGYGYTF. CDR3 DNA: TGTGCCAGCAGCACGCGGACAGGGGCAGGCTATGGCTACACCTTC.

In its sample, this clone was seen once. The gene calls are TRBV19 and TRBJ2-3, with 8 bases that match TRBD2. The CDR3 totals 16 residues. With 5 bases clipped from V and 5 bases from J, the junction kept 12 bases outside the gene matches. The germline CDR1 and CDR2 sequences are LNHDA and SQIVND (reference sequence). The CDR3, as DNA: TGTGCCAGTAGTCTCTCATCGGGAGGGCCTGGAGATACGCAGTATTTT. This gives the protein CASSLSSGGPGDTQYF.

This chain connects TRBV2 to TRBJ2-7; tentatively, D is TRBD2 (5 bases). The CDR3 runs to 12 residues. Germline CDR1 reads SNHLY; CDR2 reads FYNNEI. V dropped 6 bases and J dropped 2 bases, with 8 bases sitting between them. The DNA for the CDR3 is TGTGCCAGCAGCGGGATGGCCTACGAGCAGTACTTC. Translating gives CASSGMAYEQYF.

This chain links TRBV19 with TRBJ1-2; no reliable D call. Germline CDR1 LNHDA, CDR2 SQIVND (reference sequence). Deletions cut 6 bases from V and 3 bases from J, with 14 bases between. The CDR3 spans 14 residues. CDR3 region: CASRFRGFDYGYTF. In DNA form, the CDR3 reads TGTGCCAGTAGGTTCAGAGGGTTTGACTATGGCTACACCTTC.

This clone was seen a single time. The V call is TRBV30, the J call TRBJ1-5, with TRBD1 matching 7 bases. CDR1 is GTSNPN, CDR2 SVGIG, per germline (reference sequence). The CDR3 consists of 14 residues. The trim removed 1 base at V and 7 bases at J, leaving 7 bases unmatched. The CDR3 loop reads CAWSGRGGSQPQHF. CDR3 sequence (DNA): TGTGCCTGGAGTGGTAGAGGGGGCAGCCAGCCCCAGCATTTT.

In this sample, this clone turned up once. CDR3 amino acids: CASSARGSRCEKLFF. CDR3 bases: TGTGCCAGCAGCGCAAGGGGTTCAAGGTGTGAAAAACTGTTTTTT. The gene calls are TRBV21-1 and TRBJ1-4; TRBD1, the table's D call, lacks a check against the DNA. TRBV21-1 is assigned pseudogene status. The CDR3 consists of 15 residues.

This chain connects TRBV6-5 to TRBJ2-7, with 10 bases fitting TRBD1. Germline CDR1 MNHEY, CDR2 SVGAGI. Trimming took 1 base from V and 2 from J; bases not matched to a gene: 2. The length of the CDR3 is 15 residues. The CDR3, as DNA: TGTGCCAGCAGTTACTTGGGACAGGGGACCTACGAGCAGTACTTC. Translating it yields CASSYLGQGTYEQYF.

The rearrangement joins TRBV9 to TRBJ1-1, with a tentative D call TRBD1 (6 bases). The germline CDR1 and CDR2 sequences are SGDLS and YYNGEE. With 3 bases removed from V and 9 bases from J, the gap between germline ends came to 24 bases. The CDR3 length is 16 residues. The CDR3 sequence is CASSGRADRNYNKAFF. The CDR3 DNA sequence: TGTGCCAGCAGCGGCAGAGCGGACAGAAATTATAATAAAGCTTTCTTT.